This passage covers 32 T cell receptor beta chains from one sample sequenced in a study of blood T cells in healthy people across ages. Then a second PCR, running roughly 6 to 11 cycles, was carried out with a sample-barcoded 5' primer and a J-beta primer mix. TCRdb re-derived calls from the 5' RACE reads in MiXCR, one entry per CDR3 protein. This sample has hundreds of thousands of distinct CDR3 sequences, with about 48% found just once. The sequenced sample was blood. These receptors were collected from a man under 40 in good health.

This clonotype is deemed medium-sized. The genes are TRBV29-1 and TRBJ2-1; possible D gene TRBD1, 6 bases. Trimming cost V 7 bases and J 6 bases, with 13 bases left between them. Per germline, CDR1 SQVTM and CDR2 ANQGSEA. The CDR3 runs to 12 residues. The CDR3 nucleotides are TGCAGCGGCCTGGACAGCATCAATGAGCAGTTCTTC. Its protein is CSGLDSINEQFF.

This clonotype was found a few times. This chain joins TRBV6-5 and TRBJ2-7; 8 bases fit TRBD1. Trimming cost V 0 bases and J 1 base; bases outside gene matches: 5. The CDR3 runs 16 residues. CDR1 is MNHEY and CDR2 is SVGAGI in the germline V gene. CDR3 DNA: TGTGCCAGCAGTTACTCGTCTGGGACAGGTTCCTACGAGCAGTACTTC. Its protein product is CASSYSSGTGSYEQYF.

This clonotype was observed many times. This chain connects TRBV3-1 to TRBJ1-5, with a possible D match to TRBD1 (5 bases). Trimming left V 1 base short and J 7 bases short, with 8 bases between. Germline-derived CDR1 and CDR2 are LGHDT and YNNKEL (reference sequence). CDR3 length: 13 residues. This CDR3 reads CASSQGQIQPQHF. The CDR3 bases are TGTGCCAGCAGCCAAGGACAGATCCAGCCCCAGCATTTT.

The rearrangement joins TRBV6-2 or TRBV6-3 to TRBJ2-3, with D maybe TRBD2 (6 bases). V lost 6 bases, J lost 4 bases, and 14 bases lay in between. CDR1 and CDR2 from the germline V gene are MNHEY and SVGEGT. The CDR3 covers 14 residues. The CDR3 reads CASSPGVGADTQYF. CDR3 nucleotide sequence: TGTGCCAGCAGCCCGGGGGTCGGGGCAGATACGCAGTATTTT.

V usage is TRBV12-3 or TRBV12-4 and J usage is TRBJ2-1, with TRBD2 as a possible D gene (5 bases). The CDR3 has 12 amino acids. Trimming cost V 5 bases and J 12 bases, with 14 bases left between them. The chain's CDR3 is CASSTPVGGQFF. The CDR3 nucleotides are TGTGCCAGCAGTACCCCGGTCGGAGGGCAGTTCTTC.

The rearrangement links TRBV4-1 to TRBJ2-1; D gene unclear. V was clipped by 0 bases and J by 4 bases, with 7 bases between them. Per germline, CDR1 MGHRA and CDR2 YSYEKL. The CDR3 is 14 amino acids. DNA for the CDR3: TGCGCCAGCAGCCAAGAGGCGGATTACAATGAGCAGTTCTTC. It specifies CASSQEADYNEQFF.

This clonotype was recorded a few times. The chain uses TRBV10-3 and TRBJ2-5; 8 positions agree with TRBD2. Germline loops: CDR1 ENHRY, CDR2 SYGVKD. This CDR3 contains 13 residues. Trimming cost V 3 bases and J 5 bases; bases outside gene matches: 2. The CDR3 region is CAISDSGGETQYF. CDR3 nucleotides: TGTGCCATCAGTGATTCGGGGGGGGAGACCCAGTACTTC.

The J gene is TRBJ2-7, the V gene TRBV27, with D uncertain. V shed 5 bases and J shed 5 bases, with 22 bases lying between them. Looked up from germline, CDR1 is MNHEY and CDR2 is SMNVEV (reference sequence). This CDR3 has 16 residues. The CDR3 sequence: CASSPFSYVEGDEQYF. In DNA form, the CDR3 reads TGTGCCAGCAGTCCGTTCTCTTACGTGGAAGGAGACGAGCAGTACTTC.

The chain combines TRBV14 with TRBJ2-5; maybe TRBD2 (6 bases). The DNA end lines up better with TRBJ2-7; the J call may be wrong. CDR3 length: 14 residues. The germline CDR1 and CDR2 sequences are SGHDN and FVKESK. The CDR3 sequence is CASSQPGVPYEQYF. CDR3 sequence (DNA): TGTGCCAGCAGCCAACCGGGGGTTCCCTACGAGCAGTACTTC.

Of note for this clonotype: This may stem from a read error, because a much larger clone lies one nucleotide away. This chain connects TRBV7-2 to TRBJ2-7; possible D gene TRBD2, 5 bases. This CDR3 is built from 13 residues. With 5 bases removed from V and 7 bases from J, the gap between germline ends came to 15 bases. Looked up from germline, CDR1 is SGHTA and CDR2 is FQGNSA. Written as DNA, the CDR3 is TGTGCCAGCAGCCCGTCGAGGGCCAATGAGCAGTACTTC. Its translation is CASSPSRANEQYF.

In the case of this clonotype: One base away lies a much larger clone, so this may be a sequencing read error. The V call is TRBV2, the J call TRBJ2-7; unclear D gene. From germline, CDR1 is SNHLY and CDR2 FYNNEI. The CDR3 is 14 amino acids. For the CDR3, the DNA is TGTGCCAGCAGTGACGCTGTGGAGACCTATGAGCAGTACTTC. This gives the protein CASSDAVETYEQYF.

This clonotype was counted only a few times. V usage is TRBV4-1 and J usage is TRBJ2-1; 7 nucleotides align to TRBD1. This CDR3 has 14 residues. Per germline, CDR1 MGHRA and CDR2 YSYEKL. Trimming took 5 bases from V and 6 from J; bases not matched to a gene: 7. CDR3: CASSSIQGFNEQFF. CDR3 bases: TGCGCCAGCAGCTCCATACAGGGGTTCAATGAGCAGTTCTTC.

The CDR3 DNA reads TGTGCCAGCAGCTTTCAGGGGGTCAATCAGCCCCAGCATTTT. This gives the protein CASSFQGVNQPQHF. This chain links TRBV2 with TRBJ1-5, with 7 positions matching TRBD1. In germline, CDR1 is SNHLY, CDR2 FYNNEI. The V gene end was trimmed by 6 bases and the J gene end by 3 bases; junction bases not matched to a gene: 5. The length of the CDR3 is 14 residues.

This clonotype was counted many times. The genes are TRBV12-3 or TRBV12-4 and TRBJ1-5, with a tentative D call TRBD1 (5 bases). This CDR3 is 14 amino acids long. V was shortened by 7 bases and J by 0 bases, with 10 bases between the two germline ends. Here the CDR3 reads CASITTVSNQPQHF. The CDR3, as DNA: TGTGCCAGCATCACGACAGTTAGCAATCAGCCCCAGCATTTT.

V usage is TRBV29-1 and J usage is TRBJ2-3; 9 bases fit TRBD2. This CDR3 has 14 residues. CDR1 SQVTM and CDR2 ANQGSEA come from the germline V gene. V was pared by 5 bases and J by 2 bases, with 5 bases of the junction left unmatched. Written as DNA, the CDR3 is TGCAGCGTTCCACTAGCGGGTCCCACAGATACGCAGTATTTT. Translation: CSVPLAGPTDTQYF.

This clonotype came up a few times. A much larger clone differs from this one at a single base, so this may be a read error. V gene TRBV20-1 combines with J gene TRBJ2-1; TRBD2 might be the D (5 bases). Matching the DNA end better, TRBJ2-7 makes the J call doubtful. Germline V lookup: CDR1 DFQATT, CDR2 SNEGSKA (reference sequence). The CDR3 is 16 residues long. CDR3 in DNA: TGCAGTGCTAGAGATCCCATGGGGAGCTCCTACAATGAGCAGTACTTC. Its translation is CSARDPMGSSYNEQYF.

In its sample, this clonotype was seen many times. The V gene is TRBV5-1, the J gene TRBJ2-3; D gene unclear. Trimming left V 0 bases short and J 1 base short, with 9 bases between. The CDR3 has 15 amino acids. Germline CDR1 and CDR2: SGHRS and YFSETQ. The CDR3, as DNA: TGCGCCAGCAGCTTGGGACCTAAAGGCACAGATACGCAGTATTTT. Encoded protein: CASSLGPKGTDTQYF.

This chain connects TRBV4-2 to TRBJ1-1, with D unclear. The CDR3 spans 14 residues. Trimming left V 0 bases short and J 3 bases short, with 8 bases between. Germline V gene data show CDR1 as LGHNA and CDR2 as YNFKEQ. The CDR3 loop reads CASSQDIGYTEAFF. CDR3 in DNA: TGTGCCAGCAGCCAAGATATAGGGTACACTGAAGCTTTCTTT.

This chain uses TRBV27 with TRBJ1-6; D unresolved. The CDR3 is 20 residues long. From germline, CDR1 is MNHEY and CDR2 SMNVEV (reference sequence). Trimming removed 8 bases from V and 0 bases from J, with 26 bases in between. The CDR3 spells CASGPLLFPYSSSYNSPLHF. The CDR3 DNA sequence: TGTGCCAGCGGGCCCCTTCTTTTCCCCTATTCCAGCTCCTATAATTCACCCCTCCACTTT.

This clonotype has a handful of counts. This chain joins TRBV6-2 or TRBV6-3 and TRBJ2-1, with unresolved D. V lost 5 bases, J lost 6 bases, and 8 bases lay in between. In germline, CDR1 is MNHEY, CDR2 SVGEGT. CDR3 length equals 12 residues. CDR3 region: CASSRNGNEQFF. The CDR3 DNA follows: TGTGCCAGCAGTAGGAACGGCAATGAGCAGTTCTTC.

The gene calls are TRBV10-1 and TRBJ1-2; tentative D call: TRBD1 (5 bases). V lost 3 bases, J lost 4 bases, and 18 bases lay in between. The germline gives CDR1 WNHNN, CDR2 SYGVQD (reference sequence). The CDR3 runs to 16 residues. This chain's CDR3 is CASSDLGAGITYGYTF. In DNA form, the CDR3 reads TGCGCCAGCAGTGACCTTGGGGCAGGGATAACCTATGGCTACACCTTC.

V gene TRBV5-8 combines with J gene TRBJ2-2, with 8 bases matching TRBD2. The CDR3 runs to 16 residues. The germline gives CDR1 SGHTS, CDR2 YDEGEE. With V trimmed by 3 bases and J by 5 bases, 9 bases remained unmatched. In DNA, the CDR3 is TGTGCCAGCAGCTCCTTATCGGGGGGGCCTACCGGGGAGCTGTTTTTT. It yields the protein CASSSLSGGPTGELFF.

This rearrangement joins TRBV4-3 to TRBJ2-7; the D is unclear. CDR1 and CDR2 (germline): LGHNA, YSLEER. Trimming stripped 0 bases from V and 5 bases from J, with 8 bases between. The CDR3 sequence is 13 residues long. The CDR3 region has the DNA TGCGCCAGCAGCCAAGAGAGCGCAGACGAGCAGTACTTC. It is translated as CASSQESADEQYF.

This clonotype was detected only a few times. At one end, the junction sequence differs from germline, possibly due to a read error. V gene TRBV6-1 combines with J gene TRBJ2-7, with 7 bases identical to TRBD1. The germline V gene encodes CDR1 MNHNS and CDR2 SASEGT. The CDR3 has 12 amino acids. The CDR3 DNA follows: TGCGTTACCGACAGGGTGTCCTACGAGCAGTACTTC. Its translation is CVTDRVSYEQYF.

The CDR3 loop is CATSREGRETQYF. DNA of the CDR3: TGTGCCACCAGCAGAGAAGGCAGAGAGACCCAGTACTTC. The rearrangement uses TRBV15 and TRBJ2-5; D remains ambiguous. V was clipped by 0 bases and J by 4 bases, with 6 bases between them. In germline, CDR1 is LNHNV, CDR2 YYDKDF (reference sequence). This CDR3 is 13 amino acids long. The full variable domain, rest sourced from reference TRBV15 and TRBJ2-5, is DAMVIQNPRYQVTQFGKPVTLSCSQTLNHNVMYWYQQKSSQAPKLLFHYYDKDFNNEADTPDNFQSRRPNTSFCFLDIRSPGLGDTAMYLCATSREGRETQYFGPGTRLLVL.

This clonotype was seen a few times. The chain employs TRBV6-5 and TRBJ1-6, with D possibly being TRBD1 (6 bases). This CDR3 has 16 amino acids. Germline CDR1 reads MNHEY; CDR2 reads SVGAGI. V lost 4 bases to trimming and J lost 0 bases, with 10 bases between them. The CDR3 protein is CASSSGVSSYNSPLHF. The CDR3 DNA reads TGTGCCAGCAGTTCAGGGGTCAGCTCCTATAATTCACCCCTCCACTTT.

There are a few counts of this clonotype. The chain has TRBV20-1 and TRBJ2-5, with D hard to call. CDR1 DFQATT and CDR2 SNEGSKA come from the germline V gene (reference sequence). V gave up 0 bases and J gave up 1 base, with 15 bases separating them. The CDR3 has 16 residues. CDR3 sequence (DNA): TGCAGTGCTAGAGATGACCTCAGGAGCTTCCAAGAGACCCAGTACTTC. It specifies CSARDDLRSFQETQYF.

The table lists this clonotype with many counts. This rearrangement joins TRBV6-2 or TRBV6-3 to TRBJ2-7; D call uncertain. The germline V gene encodes CDR1 MNHEY and CDR2 SVGEGT. Trimming took off 0 bases at V and 2 bases at J, with 11 bases between the two ends. The CDR3 has 15 amino acids. The CDR3 loop reads CASSYSADLPYEQYF. For the CDR3, the DNA is TGTGCCAGCAGTTACTCGGCAGACCTCCCCTACGAGCAGTACTTC.

The chain links TRBV6-2 or TRBV6-3 to TRBJ1-4; 9 nucleotides agree with TRBD1. The V segment lost 5 bases and the J segment 7 bases; nucleotides outside the gene matches: 8. This CDR3 is built from 15 residues. Germline-derived CDR1 and CDR2 are MNHEY and SVGEGT. CDR3 DNA: TGTGCCAGCAGTCCGACGGGACAGGGAGTTGAAAAACTGTTTTTT. It translates to CASSPTGQGVEKLFF.

With regard to this clonotype: This may be a read error, as it is one base from a much larger clone. DNA for the CDR3: TGTGCCAGCAGGCCCCTGGACATGGAGTTCACAGATATGCAGTATTTT. Translated: CASRPLDMEFTDMQYF. The genes are TRBV28 and TRBJ2-3; a possible D gene is TRBD1 (5 bases). The CDR3 runs 16 residues. Germline assignment: CDR1 MDHEN and CDR2 SYDVKM. The full variable domain, with the rest looked up from reference TRBV28 and TRBJ2-3, is DVKVTQSSRYLVKRTGEKVFLECVQDMDHENMFWYRQDPGLGLRLIYFSYDVKMKEKGDIPEGYSVSREKKERFSLILESASTNQTSMYLCASRPLDMEFTDMQYFGPGTRLTVL.

This clonotype showed up many times. This sequence joins TRBV5-6 and TRBJ1-2, with 7 bases fitting TRBD1. The CDR3 runs to 13 residues. J was trimmed by 6 bases and V by 4 bases; bases with no gene match: 6. Germline CDR1 SGHDT, CDR2 YYEEEE. The CDR3 loop reads CASSTRQGDGYTF. The DNA of the CDR3 is TGTGCCAGCAGCACACGACAGGGTGATGGCTACACCTTC.

The rearrangement joins TRBV24-1 to TRBJ2-1; 9 nucleotides agree with TRBD1. V trimming: 2 bases; J trimming: 2 bases; junction bases outside the gene matches: 3. The CDR3 extends over 16 amino acids. Germline assignment: CDR1 KGHDR and CDR2 SFDVKD. The DNA of the CDR3 is TGTGCCACCAGTGATTCCCGGGACAGGGCCTACAATGAGCAGTTCTTC. As protein: CATSDSRDRAYNEQFF.